This TCR beta chain was found in a study of blood T cell repertoires in COVID-19. This clone was detected a few times. Trimming took off 2 bases at V and 8 bases at J, with 9 bases between the two ends. CDR3 length equals 11 residues. Germline V CDR1 and CDR2: SQVTM, ANQGSEA. Clones were read by immunoSEQ multiplex PCR, and TCRdb kept only the in-frame ones, dropping some. The sample lists about 70,000 clones, around 85% occurring once. The TCR was taken from a man aged 80 or over with acute or convalescent COVID-19. Input material: peripheral blood. This chain joins TRBV29-1 and TRBJ1-2; D is unclear. This CDR3 is CSVERGYGYTF. DNA for the CDR3: TGCAGCGTTGAACGCGGGTACGGCTACACCTTC. Combining the CDR3 with reference TRBV29-1 and TRBJ1-2 gives the whole variable domain SAVISQKPSRDICQRGTSLTIQCQVDSQVTMMFWYRQQPGQSLTLIATANQGSEATYESGFVIDKFPISRPNLTFSTLTVSNMSPEDSSIYLCSVERGYGYTFGSGTRLTVV.